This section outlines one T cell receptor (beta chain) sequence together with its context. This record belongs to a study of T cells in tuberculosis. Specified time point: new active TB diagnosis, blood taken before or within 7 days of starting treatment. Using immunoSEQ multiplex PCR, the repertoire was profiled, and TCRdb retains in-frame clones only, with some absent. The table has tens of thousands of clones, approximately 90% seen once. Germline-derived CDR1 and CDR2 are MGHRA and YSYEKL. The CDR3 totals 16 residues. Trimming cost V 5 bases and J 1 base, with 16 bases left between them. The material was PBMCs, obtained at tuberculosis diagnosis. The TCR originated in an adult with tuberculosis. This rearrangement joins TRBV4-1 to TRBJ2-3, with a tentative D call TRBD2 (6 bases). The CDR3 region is CASSSPGVSRTDTQYF. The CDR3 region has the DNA TGCGCCAGCAGCTCCCCGGGGGTATCGCGCACAGATACGCAGTATTTT.